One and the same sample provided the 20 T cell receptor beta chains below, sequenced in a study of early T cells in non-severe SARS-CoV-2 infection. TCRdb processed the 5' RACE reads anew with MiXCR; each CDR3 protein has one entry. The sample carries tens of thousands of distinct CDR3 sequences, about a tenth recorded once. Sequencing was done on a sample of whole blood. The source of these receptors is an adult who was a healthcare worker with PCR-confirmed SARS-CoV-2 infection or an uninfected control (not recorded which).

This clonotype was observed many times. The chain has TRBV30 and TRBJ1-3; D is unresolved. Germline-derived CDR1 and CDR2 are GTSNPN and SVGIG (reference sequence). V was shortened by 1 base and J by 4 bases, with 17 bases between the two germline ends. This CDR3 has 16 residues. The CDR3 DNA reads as TGTGCCTGGAGTGGGCTACTCTCCTCGGTCGGAAACACCATATATTTT. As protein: CAWSGLLSSVGNTIYF.

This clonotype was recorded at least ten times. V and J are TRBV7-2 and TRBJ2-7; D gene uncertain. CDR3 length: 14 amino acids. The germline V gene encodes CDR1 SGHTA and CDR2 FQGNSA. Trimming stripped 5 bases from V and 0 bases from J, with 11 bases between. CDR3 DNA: TGTGCCAGCAGCCCACTCGTCAGCTCCTACGAGCAGTACTTC. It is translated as CASSPLVSSYEQYF.

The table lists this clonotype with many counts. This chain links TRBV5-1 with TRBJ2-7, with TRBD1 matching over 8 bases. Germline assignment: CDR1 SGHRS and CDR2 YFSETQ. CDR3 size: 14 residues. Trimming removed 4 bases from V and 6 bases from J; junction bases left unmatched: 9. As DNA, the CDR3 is TGCGCCAGCAGCCCTCAAGGACAGGGAGGCGAGCAGTACTTC. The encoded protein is CASSPQGQGGEQYF.

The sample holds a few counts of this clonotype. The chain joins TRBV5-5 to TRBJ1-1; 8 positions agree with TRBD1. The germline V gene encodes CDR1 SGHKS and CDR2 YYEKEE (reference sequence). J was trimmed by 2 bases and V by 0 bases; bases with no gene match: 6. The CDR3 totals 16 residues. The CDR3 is CASSLGQGNFNTEAFF. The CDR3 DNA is TGTGCCAGCAGCTTGGGACAGGGGAACTTTAACACTGAAGCTTTCTTT.

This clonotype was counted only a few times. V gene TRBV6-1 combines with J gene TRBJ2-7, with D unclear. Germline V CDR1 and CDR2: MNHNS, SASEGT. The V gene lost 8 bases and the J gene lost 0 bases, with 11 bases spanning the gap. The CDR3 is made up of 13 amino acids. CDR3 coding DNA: TGTGCCAGCCAACAAACAAGCTCCTACGAGCAGTACTTC. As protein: CASQQTSSYEQYF.

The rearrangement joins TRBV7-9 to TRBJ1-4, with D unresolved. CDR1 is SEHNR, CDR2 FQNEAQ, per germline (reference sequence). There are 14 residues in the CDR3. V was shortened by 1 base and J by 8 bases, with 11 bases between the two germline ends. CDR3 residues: CASSLGTGQEKLFF. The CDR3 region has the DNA TGTGCCAGCAGCTTAGGGACGGGCCAGGAAAAACTGTTTTTT.

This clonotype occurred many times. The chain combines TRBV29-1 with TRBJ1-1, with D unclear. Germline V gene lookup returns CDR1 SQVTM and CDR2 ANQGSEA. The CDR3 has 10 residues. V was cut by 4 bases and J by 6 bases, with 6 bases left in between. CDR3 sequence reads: CSVGAAEAFF. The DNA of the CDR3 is TGCAGCGTTGGGGCCGCTGAAGCTTTCTTT.

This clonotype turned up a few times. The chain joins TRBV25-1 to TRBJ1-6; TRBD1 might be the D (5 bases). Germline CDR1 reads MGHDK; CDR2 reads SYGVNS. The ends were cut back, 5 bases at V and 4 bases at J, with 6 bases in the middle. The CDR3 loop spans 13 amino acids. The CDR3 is CASSRQYNSPLHF. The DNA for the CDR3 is TGTGCCAGCAGTAGACAGTATAATTCACCCCTCCACTTT.

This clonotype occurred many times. The CDR3, as DNA: TGTGCCAGCAGCTTAGCACGGGAACCATTGTTTTTT. Its translation: CASSLAREPLFF. The V call is TRBV7-9, the J call TRBJ1-4; D call uncertain. Germline assignment: CDR1 SEHNR and CDR2 FQNEAQ (reference sequence). V was cut by 0 bases and J by 15 bases, with 11 bases left in between. CDR3 length: 12 residues.

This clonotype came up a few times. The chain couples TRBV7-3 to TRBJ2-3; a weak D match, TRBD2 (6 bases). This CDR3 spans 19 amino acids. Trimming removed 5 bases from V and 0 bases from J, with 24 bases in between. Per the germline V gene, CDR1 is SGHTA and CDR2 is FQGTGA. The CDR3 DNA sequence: TGTGCCAGCAGCCAAACGACGGCTGGTCTAGCGCTTAGCACAGATACGCAGTATTTT. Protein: CASSQTTAGLALSTDTQYF.

This chain's CDR3 is CASRPGTGEWNSNQPQHF. The CDR3 bases are TGCGCCAGCAGGCCCGGGACAGGGGAATGGAATAGCAATCAGCCCCAGCATTTT. This sequence joins TRBV10-2 and TRBJ1-5; 10 bases match TRBD1. Germline CDR1 reads WSHSY; CDR2 reads SAAADI. The CDR3 loop spans 18 amino acids. V was clipped by 6 bases and J by 0 bases; unmatched bases: 11.

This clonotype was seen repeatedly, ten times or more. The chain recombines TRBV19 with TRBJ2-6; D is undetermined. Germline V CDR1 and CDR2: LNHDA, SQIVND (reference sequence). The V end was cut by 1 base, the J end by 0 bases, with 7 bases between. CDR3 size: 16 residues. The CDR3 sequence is CASSIGRFSGANVLTF. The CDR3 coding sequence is TGTGCCAGTAGTATAGGCCGGTTCTCTGGGGCCAACGTCCTGACTTTC.

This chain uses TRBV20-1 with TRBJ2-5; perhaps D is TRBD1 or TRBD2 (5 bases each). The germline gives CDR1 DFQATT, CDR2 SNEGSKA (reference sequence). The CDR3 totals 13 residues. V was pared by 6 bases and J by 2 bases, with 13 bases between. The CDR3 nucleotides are TGCAGTGCGACGTGTGGGGGTCAAGAGACCCAGTACTTC. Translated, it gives CSATCGGQETQYF.

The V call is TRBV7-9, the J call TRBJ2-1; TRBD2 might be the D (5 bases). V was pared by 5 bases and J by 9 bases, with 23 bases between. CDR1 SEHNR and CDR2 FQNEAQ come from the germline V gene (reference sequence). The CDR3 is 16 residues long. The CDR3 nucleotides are TGTGCCAGCAGCGCGATGTCGGACTCCCTGCCGGGTGAGCAGTTCTTC. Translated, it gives CASSAMSDSLPGEQFF.

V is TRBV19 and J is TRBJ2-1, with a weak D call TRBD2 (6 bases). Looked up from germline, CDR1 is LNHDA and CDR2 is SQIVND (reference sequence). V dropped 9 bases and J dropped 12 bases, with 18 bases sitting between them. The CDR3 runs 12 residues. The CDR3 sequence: CASTSSDLAQFF. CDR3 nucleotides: TGTGCCAGCACCTCTAGCGACCTGGCGCAGTTCTTC.

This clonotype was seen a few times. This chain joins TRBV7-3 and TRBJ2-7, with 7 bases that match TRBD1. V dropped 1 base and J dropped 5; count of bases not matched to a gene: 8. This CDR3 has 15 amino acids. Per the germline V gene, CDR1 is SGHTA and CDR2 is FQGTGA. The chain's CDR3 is CASSLRPTGRDEQYF. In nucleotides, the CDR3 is TGTGCCAGCAGCTTAAGACCGACAGGGCGGGACGAGCAGTACTTC.

CDR3 sequence: CASSGRYSNQPQHF. CDR3 sequence (DNA): TGTGCCAGCAGTGGACGGTATAGCAATCAGCCCCAGCATTTT. This sequence joins TRBV2 and TRBJ1-5; no definite D call. The germline V gene encodes CDR1 SNHLY and CDR2 FYNNEI. The CDR3 sequence is 14 residues long. Trimming removed 4 bases at V and 0 bases at J, with 7 bases between.

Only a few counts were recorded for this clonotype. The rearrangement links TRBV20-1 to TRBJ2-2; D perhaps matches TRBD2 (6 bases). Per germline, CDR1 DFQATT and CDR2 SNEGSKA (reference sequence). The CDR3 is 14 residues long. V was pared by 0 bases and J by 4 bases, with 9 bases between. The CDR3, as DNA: TGCAGTGCTAGAGATGTCGGGAGCACCGGGGAGCTGTTTTTT. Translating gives CSARDVGSTGELFF.

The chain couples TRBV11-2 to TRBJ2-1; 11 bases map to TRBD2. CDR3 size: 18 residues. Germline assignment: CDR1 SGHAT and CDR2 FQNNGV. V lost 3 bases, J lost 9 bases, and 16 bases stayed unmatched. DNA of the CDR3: TGTGCCAGCAGCTTTAGAGAGCGTAATAGCGGGGGGGCCTCTGAGCAGTTCTTC. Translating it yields CASSFRERNSGGASEQFF.

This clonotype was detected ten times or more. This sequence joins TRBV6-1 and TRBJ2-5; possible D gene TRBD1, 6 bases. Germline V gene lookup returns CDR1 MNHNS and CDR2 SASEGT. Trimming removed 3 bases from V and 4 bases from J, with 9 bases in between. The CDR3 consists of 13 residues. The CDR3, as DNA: TGTGCCAGCAGTGAGCTCAGGGGAGAGACCCAGTACTTC. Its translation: CASSELRGETQYF.